This TCR beta chain emerged from a study of blood T cells in healthy people across ages. The use of a sample-barcoded 5' primer and a J-beta primer mix characterized a second PCR of about 6 to 11 cycles. TCRdb analysed the 5' RACE reads with MiXCR anew, one entry per CDR3 protein. The table includes over 1,500,000 distinct CDR3 sequences, around 42% detected once. Source material: blood. The source is a human donor in good health.

CDR3 nucleotide sequence: TGTGCCAGCAGCCAAGATTGGGGGGGAACAGGGGCCAACGTCCTGACTTTC. This codes for CASSQDWGGTGANVLTF. J is TRBJ2-6 and V is TRBV4-2, with 7 nucleotides matching TRBD2. Germline loops: CDR1 LGHNA, CDR2 YNFKEQ. The ends lost 0 bases at V and 4 bases at J; junction bases unmatched: 6. The CDR3 runs to 17 residues.